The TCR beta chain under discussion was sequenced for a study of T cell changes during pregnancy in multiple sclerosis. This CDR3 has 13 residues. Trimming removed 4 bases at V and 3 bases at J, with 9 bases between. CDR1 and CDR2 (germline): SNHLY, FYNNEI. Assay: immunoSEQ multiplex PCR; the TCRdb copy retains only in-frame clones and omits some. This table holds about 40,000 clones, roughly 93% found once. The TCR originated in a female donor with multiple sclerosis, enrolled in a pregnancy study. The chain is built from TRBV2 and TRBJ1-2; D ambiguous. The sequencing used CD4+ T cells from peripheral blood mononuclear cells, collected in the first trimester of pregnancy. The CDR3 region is CASSVGGDYGYTF. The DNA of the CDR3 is TGTGCCAGCAGTGTCGGCGGAGACTATGGCTACACCTTC.